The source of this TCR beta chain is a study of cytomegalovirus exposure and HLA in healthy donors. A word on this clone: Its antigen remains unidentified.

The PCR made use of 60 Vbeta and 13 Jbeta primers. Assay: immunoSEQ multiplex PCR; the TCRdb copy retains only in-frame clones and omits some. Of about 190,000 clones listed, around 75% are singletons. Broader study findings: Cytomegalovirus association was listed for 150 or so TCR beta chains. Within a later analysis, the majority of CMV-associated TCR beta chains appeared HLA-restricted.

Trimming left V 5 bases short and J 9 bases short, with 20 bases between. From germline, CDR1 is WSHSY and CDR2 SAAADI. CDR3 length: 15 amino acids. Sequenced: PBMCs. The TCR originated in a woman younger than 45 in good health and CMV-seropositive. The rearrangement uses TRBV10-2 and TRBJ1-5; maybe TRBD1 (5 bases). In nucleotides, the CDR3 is TGCGCCAGCAGTCCCGGGGGTTTTGGCCCTGGGCCCCAGCATTTT. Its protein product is CASSPGGFGPGPQHF.